This section outlines one TCR beta chain sequence together with its context. Which antigen it targets is not known. No much larger clonotype is one base removed from it; base qualities were not supplied. Compared with germline, V lacks 4 bases and J lacks 2 bases; bases without a gene match: 7. From the cysteine up to the phenylalanine, the CDR3 has a length of 16 residues. Left in the record is the CDR3 DNA by itself, 48 bases read in frame from the first base. For CDR1 and CDR2, the germline V gene lists MGHDK and SYGVNS. The treatment or condition label on this specimen signifies: allogeneic hematopoietic cell transplantation with graft depleted of TCRalphabeta T cells and CD19 B cells. The children who served as transplant recipients had been given grafts of TCRalphabeta/CD19-depleted allogeneic hematopoietic cells. This sample is part of a study of T-cell reconstitution after alpha-beta-depleted transplantation in children (dated by TCRdb to about 2016). Context from the whole study: Using TCR repertoire profiling, the study followed T-cell immune reconstitution in a quantitative way in children after TCRalphabeta/CD19-depleted allogeneic hematopoietic cell transplantation.

The research as a whole found: Hyperexpanded clone frequencies declined over subsequent months; after one year, T-cell counts and TCRbeta diversity were mostly attributed to newly produced T cells. About two months after transplant, the apparently early recovery of alphabetaT-cell counts reportedly depended on just several hundred clones that had expanded rapidly and came from non-depleted graft cells. In some patients, high TCRbeta diversity at day 60 was attributed to recipient T cells and intrathymic progenitors that had survived conditioning.

The library was made by PCR. Sequencing instrument: Illumina HiSeq 2500. Molecular barcoding was employed in the preparation of TCR libraries, with unique molecular identifiers being used to normalize TCRbeta repertoire quantification. TCRdb reprocessing: public reads trimmed at Q25 with fastp, clones called with MiXCR, in-frame beta chains kept. When rows share a CDR3 protein, they turn into one entry using the most common DNA and genes. The sample table holds some 310,000 distinct CDR3 sequences, of which 20% to 30% were seen once. About 10% of the sample comes from the top ten. The clonotype comes from a male patient younger than 18 who had a stem cell transplant for acute lymphoblastic leukemia, so the T cells may come from the graft donor. This specimen was PBMCs, mostly from graft donor cells, taken 180 days after TCRalphabeta/CD19-depleted stem cell transplant. This chain is built from TRBV25-1 and TRBJ2-1; 8 bases in the junction line up with TRBD1. The bases read TGTGCCAGCAGTGGAAGACAGGGGAGGCCCTACAATGAGCAGTTCTTC. This is translated as CASSGRQGRPYNEQFF.